This note documents a single TCR beta chain sequence. Its antigen is undetermined. Germline V gene data show CDR1 as ENHRY and CDR2 as SYGVKD. Trimming pared 6 bases from V and 0 bases from J, leaving 7 bases between. The CDR3 spans 13 residues. The data originate from a study of OX40 agonist ivuxolimab in advanced cancers. Overall study findings and caveats: In the 0.1-3.0 mg/kg groups, partial responders showed among the lowest expansion. Nonresponders included some who also had low normalized T-cell clonal expansion.

Sequencing was performed with immunoSEQ multiplex PCR; in TCRdb, only in-frame clones are kept and a portion is missing. The data contain some 81,000 clones, about 86% of them singletons. The sample was CD4+ or CD8+ T cells sorted from blood, taken in a trial of the OX40 agonist ivuxolimab. The receptor's source is an adult with an advanced solid tumor such as melanoma, head and neck, liver or kidney cancer. The rearrangement links TRBV10-3 to TRBJ2-3; possible D gene TRBD1, 6 bases. In DNA, the CDR3 is TGTGCCATCAGGGACAGAAGCACAGATACGCAGTATTTT. This codes for CAIRDRSTDTQYF.